These 27 T cell receptor beta chains share one sample of origin, sequenced in a study of blood T cell repertoires in COVID-19. Measured with immunoSEQ multiplex PCR; TCRdb has only the in-frame clones, and not every one. The repertoire holds under 9,500 clones, with about 91% as singletons. Sample: peripheral blood. These receptors all come from a woman in her 50s with active COVID-19.

V usage is TRBV15 and J usage is TRBJ1-1; D is unresolved. The CDR3 spans 12 residues. Germline assignment: CDR1 LNHNV and CDR2 YYDKDF (reference sequence). Trimming removed 6 bases at V and 0 bases at J, with 5 bases between. CDR3 loop: CATRSMNTEAFF. The CDR3, as DNA: TGTGCCACCAGGAGTATGAACACTGAAGCTTTCTTT.

A single count supports this clone. The chain employs TRBV2 and TRBJ1-1; 7 nucleotides agree with TRBD1. Germline V CDR1 and CDR2: SNHLY, FYNNEI. J was trimmed by 11 bases and V by 6 bases; bases with no gene match: 9. CDR3 length: 12 amino acids. CDR3 nucleotides: TGTGCCAGCAGCGCAACAGGGGATTCGGCTTTCTTT. It translates to CASSATGDSAFF.

J is TRBJ2-5 and V is TRBV2; TRBD2 matches 11 bases. Looked up from germline, CDR1 is SNHLY and CDR2 is FYNNEI. V lost 8 bases to trimming and J lost 7 bases; unmatched junction nucleotides: 9. This CDR3 has 14 amino acids. CDR3 sequence (DNA): TGTGCCAGCGTGGGACTAGCGGTTGGAGGGACCCAGTACTTC. Protein: CASVGLAVGGTQYF.

The V gene is TRBV5-1, the J gene TRBJ1-6; TRBD1 aligns across 7 bases. V gave up 0 bases and J gave up 8 bases; unmatched junction bases: 5. The CDR3 loop spans 15 amino acids. Per the germline V gene, CDR1 is SGHRS and CDR2 is YFSETQ. CDR3 loop: CASSLEKQGYSPLHF. The CDR3 nucleotides read TGCGCCAGCAGCTTGGAGAAACAGGGGTATTCACCCCTCCACTTT.

In DNA, the CDR3 is TGTGCCAGCTCACAGGGGGCAGATACGCAGTATTTT. This gives the protein CASSQGADTQYF. The V call is TRBV18, the J call TRBJ2-3; a possible D gene is TRBD1 (6 bases). Trimming took 4 bases from V and 4 from J, leaving 6 bases between them. This CDR3 region has 12 residues. The germline V gene has CDR1 KGHSH and CDR2 LQKENI. Complete variable domain (other parts from reference TRBV18 and TRBJ2-3): NAGVMQNPRHLVRRRGQEARLRCSPMKGHSHVYWYRQLPEEGLKFMVYLQKENIIDESGMPKERFSAEFPKEGPSILRIQQVVRGDSAAYFCASSQGADTQYFGPGTRLTVL.

The CDR3 region is CASSLYGLIQETQYF. The CDR3 region has the DNA TGTGCCAGCAGCCTCTACGGACTGATACAAGAGACCCAGTACTTC. J is TRBJ2-5 and V is TRBV9; D might be TRBD2 (5 bases). This CDR3 spans 15 amino acids. The ends were cut back, 4 bases at V and 2 bases at J, with 15 bases in the middle. Germline V CDR1 and CDR2: SGDLS, YYNGEE.

In this sample, this clone turned up once. CDR3 in amino acids: CASSLTGQAPYEQYF. The DNA for the CDR3 is TGCGCCAGCAGCCTCACGGGACAGGCCCCCTACGAGCAGTACTTC. This chain joins TRBV5-1 and TRBJ2-7, with TRBD1 matching 8 bases. Trimming at V came to 4 bases and at J to 2 bases, leaving 8 bases not matched to a gene. CDR3 size: 15 residues. From germline, CDR1 is SGHRS and CDR2 YFSETQ.

V gene TRBV15 combines with J gene TRBJ1-4; D is uncertain. V was shortened by 3 bases and J by 4 bases, with 9 bases between the two germline ends. Germline V CDR1 and CDR2: LNHNV, YYDKDF (reference sequence). This CDR3 is 14 amino acids long. The DNA of the CDR3 is TGTGCCACCAGCAGGAATCAGGATAATGAAAAACTGTTTTTT. This codes for CATSRNQDNEKLFF.

The chain carries TRBV30 and TRBJ1-2; TRBD1 agrees at 7 bases. Germline CDR1 is GTSNPN and CDR2 is SVGIG (reference sequence). The CDR3 contains 13 residues. V lost 8 bases to trimming and J lost 7 bases; unmatched junction nucleotides: 13. This chain's CDR3 is CAQTWTGPPGYTF. CDR3 coding DNA: TGTGCCCAAACATGGACAGGCCCGCCTGGCTACACCTTC.

The V call is TRBV11-2, the J call TRBJ2-1; 11 bases line up with TRBD2. This CDR3 contains 15 residues. Trimming at V came to 4 bases and at J to 7 bases, leaving 6 bases not matched to a gene. The V gene's germline CDR1 is SGHAT and CDR2 FQNNGV. In DNA, the CDR3 is TGTGCCAGCAGCTCGACCCGACTAGCGGGAAATGAGCAGTTCTTC. It specifies CASSSTRLAGNEQFF.

DNA of the CDR3: TGTGCCAGCAGTTTCGCAGGGGGCTACGAGCAGTACTTC. Its translation is CASSFAGGYEQYF. This chain connects TRBV12-3 or TRBV12-4 to TRBJ2-7, with 7 nucleotides matching TRBD1. CDR3 length equals 13 residues. J was trimmed by 3 bases and V by 3 bases; bases with no gene match: 2.

The rearrangement links TRBV7-2 to TRBJ1-2; D may be TRBD1 (6 bases). Looked up from germline, CDR1 is SGHTA and CDR2 is FQGNSA. This CDR3 has 15 residues. The germline V and J ends were trimmed by 2 bases and 4 bases, with 14 bases remaining between them. The CDR3 DNA follows: TGTGCCAGCAGCTTAAGAATCGGGACAAGCTATGGCTACACCTTC. It is translated as CASSLRIGTSYGYTF.

V and J are TRBV2 and TRBJ2-3; 14 bases are shared with TRBD2. This CDR3 is 16 amino acids long. Germline CDR1 is SNHLY and CDR2 is FYNNEI. V shed 5 bases, J shed 4 bases, and the junction held 5 bases outside the gene matches. The DNA for the CDR3 is TGTGCCAGCAGTCCGGGACTAGCGGGAGAGGCAGATACGCAGTATTTT. Amino acid sequence: CASSPGLAGEADTQYF.

The V call is TRBV28, the J call TRBJ2-5, with a tentative D call TRBD2 (7 bases). Trimming shortened V by 7 bases and J by 2 bases, and 20 bases separated the two germline ends. CDR3 length: 16 amino acids. Germline loops: CDR1 MDHEN, CDR2 SYDVKM. In DNA, the CDR3 is TGTGCCAGCAATCTCGGGGGGCGGGTTACTCAAGAGACCCAGTACTTC. Its translation is CASNLGGRVTQETQYF.

J is TRBJ1-2 and V is TRBV28, with D possibly TRBD1 on 6 matching bases. This CDR3 has 14 amino acids. The V end was cut by 4 bases, the J end by 3 bases, with 12 bases between. Germline V lookup: CDR1 MDHEN, CDR2 SYDVKM. CDR3 in DNA: TGTGCCAGCAGTTACCCGGCAGGGGACTATGGCTACACCTTC. Translation: CASSYPAGDYGYTF.

This rearrangement joins TRBV28 to TRBJ1-1, with D tentatively TRBD1 (5 bases). With 7 bases removed from V and 5 bases from J, the gap between germline ends came to 20 bases. The germline gives CDR1 MDHEN, CDR2 SYDVKM. The CDR3 extends over 15 amino acids. CDR3 DNA: TGTGCCAGCAAGGAACTGGGGGGACGCGGAACTGAAGCTTTCTTT. Encoded protein: CASKELGGRGTEAFF.

The rearrangement uses TRBV7-6 and TRBJ2-7; 10 bases fit TRBD2. Germline V CDR1 and CDR2: SGHVS, FNYEAQ. CDR3 size: 15 residues. V trimming: 1 base; J trimming: 5 bases; junction bases outside the gene matches: 5. The CDR3 reads CASSLVLAGIHEQYF. In DNA, the CDR3 is TGTGCCAGCAGCTTAGTACTAGCGGGAATCCACGAGCAGTACTTC.

This chain connects TRBV28 to TRBJ2-2, with 7 nucleotides matching TRBD1. Trimming at V came to 7 bases and at J to 0 bases, leaving 5 bases not matched to a gene. CDR1 is MDHEN and CDR2 is SYDVKM in the germline V gene. CDR3 length: 15 residues. The CDR3: CASIKGTANTGELFF. The CDR3 DNA follows: TGTGCCAGCATTAAGGGGACAGCGAACACCGGGGAGCTGTTTTTT.

The CDR3, as DNA: TGTGCCAGCAGCAAGACAGGGGGAGATGAGACCCAGTACTTC. Its translation: CASSKTGGDETQYF. The V call is TRBV11-3, the J call TRBJ2-5; 9 nucleotides align to TRBD1. CDR1 is SGHNT, CDR2 YENEEA, per germline. The CDR3 is made up of 14 amino acids. V lost 5 bases to trimming and J lost 5 bases; unmatched junction nucleotides: 6.

This clone is a singleton in its sample. The J gene is TRBJ2-3, the V gene TRBV5-1; D is ambiguous. CDR1 and CDR2 (germline): SGHRS, YFSETQ. Trimming shortened V by 7 bases and J by 2 bases, and 11 bases separated the two germline ends. The CDR3 extends over 13 amino acids. The CDR3 DNA reads TGCGCCAGCCGGTCGCCGTTCACAGATACGCAGTATTTT. It translates to CASRSPFTDTQYF.

The chain carries TRBV28 and TRBJ2-2; 7 bases are a match to TRBD2. The germline CDR1 and CDR2 sequences are MDHEN and SYDVKM. This CDR3 spans 16 amino acids. The trim removed 7 bases at V and 1 base at J, leaving 9 bases unmatched. DNA of the CDR3: TGTGCCAGCACCAACGCGGGGAGGGTGAACACCGGGGAGCTGTTTTTT. Its protein product is CASTNAGRVNTGELFF. The whole variable domain, remainder taken from reference TRBV28 and TRBJ2-2, is DVKVTQSSRYLVKRTGEKVFLECVQDMDHENMFWYRQDPGLGLRLIYFSYDVKMKEKGDIPEGYSVSREKKERFSLILESASTNQTSMYLCASTNAGRVNTGELFFGEGSRLTVL.

This sequence joins TRBV28 and TRBJ1-3; D is ambiguous. This CDR3 is 13 amino acids long. CDR1 is MDHEN, CDR2 SYDVKM, per germline. Trimming took off 5 bases at V and 0 bases at J, with 5 bases between the two ends. CDR3 sequence reads: CASSRGSGNTIYF. The CDR3 DNA is TGTGCCAGCAGTCGGGGCTCTGGAAACACCATATATTTT. Full variable domain (remainder filled in from reference TRBV28 and TRBJ1-3): DVKVTQSSRYLVKRTGEKVFLECVQDMDHENMFWYRQDPGLGLRLIYFSYDVKMKEKGDIPEGYSVSREKKERFSLILESASTNQTSMYLCASSRGSGNTIYFGEGSWLTVV.

This clone was counted once. The chain joins TRBV18 to TRBJ2-5; tentative D call: TRBD1 (6 bases). V lost 4 bases and J lost 5, with 17 bases in between. The germline V gene encodes CDR1 KGHSH and CDR2 LQKENI. The CDR3 loop spans 15 amino acids. This chain's CDR3 is CASSRQWVTGETQYF. Here the CDR3 DNA reads TGTGCCAGCTCACGCCAGTGGGTCACAGGGGAGACCCAGTACTTC.

The rearrangement uses TRBV4-2 and TRBJ1-1; TRBD1 aligns across 8 bases. This CDR3 is 14 amino acids long. Germline trimming cut 9 bases from V and 0 bases from J; bases unmatched to any gene: 6. The germline gives CDR1 LGHNA, CDR2 YNFKEQ. This CDR3 reads CASAQGGLNTEAFF. As DNA, the CDR3 is TGTGCCAGTGCACAGGGGGGTTTGAACACTGAAGCTTTCTTT.

The chain is built from TRBV6-5 and TRBJ1-2, with D possibly TRBD1 on 6 matching bases. V lost 6 bases, J lost 9 bases, and 23 bases lay in between. Germline values: CDR1 MNHEY, CDR2 SVGAGI. There are 15 residues in the CDR3. This chain's CDR3 is CASSATLGGRNRYTF. The DNA of the CDR3 is TGTGCCAGCAGCGCCACCCTGGGGGGGCGGAACCGCTACACCTTC.

The V gene is TRBV15, the J gene TRBJ2-5; possibly TRBD2 for D (6 bases). Deletions cut 3 bases from V and 0 bases from J, with 14 bases between. The CDR3 extends over 16 amino acids. The germline CDR1 and CDR2 sequences are LNHNV and YYDKDF (reference sequence). CDR3 protein: CATSSRDSTYQETQYF. CDR3 sequence (DNA): TGTGCCACCAGCAGCCGGGACTCAACGTACCAAGAGACCCAGTACTTC.

This clone occurred once. V gene TRBV28 combines with J gene TRBJ1-1, with 7 positions matching TRBD1. Germline V CDR1 and CDR2: MDHEN, SYDVKM. The CDR3 runs 15 residues. V gave up 5 bases and J gave up 3 bases; unmatched junction bases: 9. CDR3 sequence reads: CASSPTGVGYTEAFF. CDR3 bases: TGTGCCAGCAGTCCAACAGGGGTAGGGTACACTGAAGCTTTCTTT.